This TCR beta chain comes out of a study of high-grade serous ovarian cancer treatment subgroups. Study context: Mean per sample: around 13,000 reads, thousands of unique TCR beta rearrangements.

TCRdb keeps only in-frame clones here, not all; method: immunoSEQ multiplex PCR. Of 25,000 to 30,000 clones in the sample, under 90% are singletons; the top ten hold roughly 2.2%. Tumor tissue was taken before any definitive surgery or chemotherapy was given. This CDR3 region has 13 residues. Germline V lookup: CDR1 MGHRA, CDR2 YSYEKL. V shed 4 bases and J shed 8 bases, with 11 bases lying between them. The sample comprised tumor tissue. This clonotype originated in a human donor with high-grade serous ovarian cancer. V is TRBV4-1 and J is TRBJ1-4, with D possibly matching TRBD1 (6 bases). The chain's CDR3 is CASSPLQGEKLFF. CDR3 nucleotides: TGCGCCAGCAGCCCATTGCAGGGGGAAAAACTGTTTTTT.